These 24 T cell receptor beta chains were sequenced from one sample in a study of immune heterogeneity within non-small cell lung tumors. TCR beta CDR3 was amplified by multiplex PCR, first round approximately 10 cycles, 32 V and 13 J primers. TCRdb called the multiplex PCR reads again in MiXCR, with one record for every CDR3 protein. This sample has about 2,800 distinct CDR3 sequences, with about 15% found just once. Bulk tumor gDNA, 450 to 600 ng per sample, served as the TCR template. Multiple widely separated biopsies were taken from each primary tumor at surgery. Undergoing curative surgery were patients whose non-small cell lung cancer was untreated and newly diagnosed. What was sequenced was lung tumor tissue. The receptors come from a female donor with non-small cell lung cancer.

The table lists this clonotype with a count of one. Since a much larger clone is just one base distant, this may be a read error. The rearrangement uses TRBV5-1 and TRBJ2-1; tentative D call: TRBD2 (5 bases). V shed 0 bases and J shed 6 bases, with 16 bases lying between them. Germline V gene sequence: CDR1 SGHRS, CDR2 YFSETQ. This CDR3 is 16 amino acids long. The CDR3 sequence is CASSLEASWSINEQFF. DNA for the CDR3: TGCGCCAGCAGCTTGGAGGCTAGCTGGAGTATCAATGAGCAGTTCTTC.

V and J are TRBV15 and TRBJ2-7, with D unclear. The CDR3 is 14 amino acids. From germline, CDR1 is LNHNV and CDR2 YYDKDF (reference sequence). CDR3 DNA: TGTGCTGCCAGCAGAGAATCCAGAACATACGAGCAGTACTTC. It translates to CAASRESRTYEQYF.

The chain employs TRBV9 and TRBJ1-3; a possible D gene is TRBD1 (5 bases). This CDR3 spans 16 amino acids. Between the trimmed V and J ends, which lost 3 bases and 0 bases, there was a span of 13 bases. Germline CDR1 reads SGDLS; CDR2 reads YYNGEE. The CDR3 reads CASSDTGRISGNTIYF. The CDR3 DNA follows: TGTGCCAGCAGCGACACGGGACGTATCTCTGGAAACACCATATATTTT.

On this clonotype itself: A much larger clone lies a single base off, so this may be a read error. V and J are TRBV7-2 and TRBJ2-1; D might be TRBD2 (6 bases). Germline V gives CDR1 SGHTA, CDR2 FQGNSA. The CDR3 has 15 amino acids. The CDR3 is CASSLIADSYNEEFF. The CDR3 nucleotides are TGTGCCAGCAGCTTAATAGCGGACTCCTACAATGAGGAGTTCTTC.

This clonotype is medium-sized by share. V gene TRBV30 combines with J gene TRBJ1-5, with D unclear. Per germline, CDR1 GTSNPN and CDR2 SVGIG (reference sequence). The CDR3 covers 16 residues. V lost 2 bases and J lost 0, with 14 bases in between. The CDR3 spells CAWSPTRGFSNQPQHF. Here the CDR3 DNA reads TGTGCCTGGAGTCCAACCCGAGGGTTTAGCAATCAGCCCCAGCATTTT.

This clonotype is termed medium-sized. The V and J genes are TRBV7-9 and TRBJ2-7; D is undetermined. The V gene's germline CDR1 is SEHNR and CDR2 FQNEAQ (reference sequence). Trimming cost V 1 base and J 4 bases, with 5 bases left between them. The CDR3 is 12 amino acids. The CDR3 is CASSLEAYEQYF. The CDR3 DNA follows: TGTGCCAGCAGCTTAGAAGCTTACGAGCAGTACTTC.

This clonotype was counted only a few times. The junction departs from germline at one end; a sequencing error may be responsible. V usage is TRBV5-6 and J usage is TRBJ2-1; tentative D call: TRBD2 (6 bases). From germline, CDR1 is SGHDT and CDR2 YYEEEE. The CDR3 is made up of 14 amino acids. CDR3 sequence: CASSLVRRGNEQFF. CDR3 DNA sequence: TGTGCCAGCAGTTTGGTGAGGAGGGGCAATGAGCAGTTCTTC.

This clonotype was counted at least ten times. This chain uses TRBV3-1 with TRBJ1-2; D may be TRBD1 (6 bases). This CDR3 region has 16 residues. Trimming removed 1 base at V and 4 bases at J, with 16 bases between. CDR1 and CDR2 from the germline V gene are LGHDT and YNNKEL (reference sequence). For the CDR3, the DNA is TGTGCCAGCAGCCAAGGGTGGTCGGGAGGGGGCTATGGCTACACCTTC. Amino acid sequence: CASSQGWSGGGYGYTF.

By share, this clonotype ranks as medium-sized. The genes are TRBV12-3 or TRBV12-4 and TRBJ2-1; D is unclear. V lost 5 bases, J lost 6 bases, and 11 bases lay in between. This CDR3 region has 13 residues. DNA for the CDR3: TGTGCCAGCAGTCGTTCCCCTTCCAATGAGCAGTTCTTC. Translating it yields CASSRSPSNEQFF.

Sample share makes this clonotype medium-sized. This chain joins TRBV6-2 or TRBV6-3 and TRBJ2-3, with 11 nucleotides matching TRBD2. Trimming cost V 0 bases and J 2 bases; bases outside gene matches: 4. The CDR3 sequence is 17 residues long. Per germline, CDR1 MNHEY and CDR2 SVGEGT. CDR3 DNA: TGTGCCAGCAGTTACTCGAATAGCGGGAGGGACACAGATACGCAGTATTTT. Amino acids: CASSYSNSGRDTDTQYF.

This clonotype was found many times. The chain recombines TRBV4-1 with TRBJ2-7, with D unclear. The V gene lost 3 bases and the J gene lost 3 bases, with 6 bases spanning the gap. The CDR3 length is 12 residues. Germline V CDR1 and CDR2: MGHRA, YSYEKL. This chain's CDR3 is CASSQLGYEQYF. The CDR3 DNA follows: TGCGCCAGCAGCCAGCTGGGCTACGAGCAGTACTTC.

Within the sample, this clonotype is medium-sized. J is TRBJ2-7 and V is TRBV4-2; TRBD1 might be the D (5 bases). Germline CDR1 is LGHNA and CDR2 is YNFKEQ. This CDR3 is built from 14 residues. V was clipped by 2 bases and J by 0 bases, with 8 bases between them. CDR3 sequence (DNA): TGTGCCAGCAGCCAACCGGACAACTCCTACGAGCAGTACTTC. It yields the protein CASSQPDNSYEQYF.

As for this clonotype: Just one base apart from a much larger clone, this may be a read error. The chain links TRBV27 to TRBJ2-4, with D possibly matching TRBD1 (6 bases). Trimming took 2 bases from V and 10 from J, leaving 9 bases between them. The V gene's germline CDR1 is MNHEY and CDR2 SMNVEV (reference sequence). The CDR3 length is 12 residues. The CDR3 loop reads CASSLPGQIQYF. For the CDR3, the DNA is TGTGCCAGCAGTTTACCTGGACAGATTCAGTACTTC.

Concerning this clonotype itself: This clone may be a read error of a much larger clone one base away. The DNA of the CDR3 is TGTGCCAGCATCCAACGAGGGGAAGCTTTCTTT. This encodes CASIQRGEAFF. This rearrangement joins TRBV3-1 to TRBJ1-1, with no clear D. The CDR3 contains 11 residues. Germline-derived CDR1 and CDR2 are LGHDT and YNNKEL (reference sequence).

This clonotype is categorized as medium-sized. The CDR3 coding sequence is TGTGCCAGCTCCCAGGGGGCCTATAATTCACCCCTCCACTTT. This codes for CASSQGAYNSPLHF. V is TRBV6-1 and J is TRBJ1-6, with 7 nucleotides matching TRBD1. Germline trimming cut 8 bases from V and 2 bases from J; bases unmatched to any gene: 3. CDR3 length equals 14 residues. CDR1 is MNHNS, CDR2 SASEGT, per germline.

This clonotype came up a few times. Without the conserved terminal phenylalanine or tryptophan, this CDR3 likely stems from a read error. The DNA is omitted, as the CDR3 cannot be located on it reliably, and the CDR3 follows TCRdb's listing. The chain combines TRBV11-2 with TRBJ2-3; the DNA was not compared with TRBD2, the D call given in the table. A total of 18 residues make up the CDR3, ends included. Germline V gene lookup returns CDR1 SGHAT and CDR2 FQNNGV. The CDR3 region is CASSLVAGVGSYEQYFGP.

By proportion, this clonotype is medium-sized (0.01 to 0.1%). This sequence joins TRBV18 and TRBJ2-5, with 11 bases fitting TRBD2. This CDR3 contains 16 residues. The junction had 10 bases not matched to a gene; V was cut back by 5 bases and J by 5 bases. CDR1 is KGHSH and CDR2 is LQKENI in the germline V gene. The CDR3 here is CASSGRSASGRETQYF. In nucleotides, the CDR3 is TGTGCCAGCTCAGGTCGCTCAGCTAGCGGGAGGGAGACCCAGTACTTC.

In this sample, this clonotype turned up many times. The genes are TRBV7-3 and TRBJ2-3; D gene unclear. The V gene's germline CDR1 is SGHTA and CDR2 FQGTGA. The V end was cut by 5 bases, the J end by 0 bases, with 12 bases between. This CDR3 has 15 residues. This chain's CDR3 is CASSPDGFSTDTQYF. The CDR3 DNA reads TGTGCCAGCAGCCCCGACGGATTTAGCACAGATACGCAGTATTTT.

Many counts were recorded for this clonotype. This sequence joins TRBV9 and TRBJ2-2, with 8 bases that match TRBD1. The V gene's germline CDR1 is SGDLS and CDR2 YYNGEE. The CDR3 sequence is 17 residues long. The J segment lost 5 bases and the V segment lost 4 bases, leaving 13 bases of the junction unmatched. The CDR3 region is CASSHRTGNKGTGELFF. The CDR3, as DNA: TGTGCCAGCAGCCACCGGACAGGGAATAAAGGTACCGGGGAGCTGTTTTTT.

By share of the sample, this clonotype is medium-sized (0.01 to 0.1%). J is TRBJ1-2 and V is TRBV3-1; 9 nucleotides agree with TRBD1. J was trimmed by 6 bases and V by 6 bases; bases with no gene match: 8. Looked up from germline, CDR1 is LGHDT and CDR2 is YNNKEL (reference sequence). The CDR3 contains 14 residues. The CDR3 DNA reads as TGTGCCAGCAGGGCTACAGGGGGCGCCGATGGCTACACCTTC. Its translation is CASRATGGADGYTF.

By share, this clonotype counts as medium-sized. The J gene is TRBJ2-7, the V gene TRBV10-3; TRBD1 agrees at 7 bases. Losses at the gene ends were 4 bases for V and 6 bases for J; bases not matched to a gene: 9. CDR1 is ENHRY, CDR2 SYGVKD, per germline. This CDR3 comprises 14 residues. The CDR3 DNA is TGTGCCATCAGTGCACAGGGGATGGGGTCCGAGCAGTACTTC. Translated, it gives CAISAQGMGSEQYF.

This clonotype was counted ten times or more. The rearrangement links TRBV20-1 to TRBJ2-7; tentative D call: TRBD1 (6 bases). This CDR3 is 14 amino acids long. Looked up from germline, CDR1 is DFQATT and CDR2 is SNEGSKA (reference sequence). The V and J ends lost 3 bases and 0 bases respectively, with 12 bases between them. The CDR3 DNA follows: TGCAGTGCTAGCCTACAGGGTGGCTCCTACGAGCAGTACTTC. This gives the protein CSASLQGGSYEQYF.

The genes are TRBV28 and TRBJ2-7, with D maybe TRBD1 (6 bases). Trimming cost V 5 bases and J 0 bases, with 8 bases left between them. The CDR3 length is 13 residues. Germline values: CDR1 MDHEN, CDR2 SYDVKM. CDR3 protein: CASSIGGSYEQYF. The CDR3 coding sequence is TGTGCCAGCAGTATAGGGGGCTCCTACGAGCAGTACTTC. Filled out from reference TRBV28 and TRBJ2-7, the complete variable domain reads DVKVTQSSRYLVKRTGEKVFLECVQDMDHENMFWYRQDPGLGLRLIYFSYDVKMKEKGDIPEGYSVSREKKERFSLILESASTNQTSMYLCASSIGGSYEQYFGPGTRLTVT.

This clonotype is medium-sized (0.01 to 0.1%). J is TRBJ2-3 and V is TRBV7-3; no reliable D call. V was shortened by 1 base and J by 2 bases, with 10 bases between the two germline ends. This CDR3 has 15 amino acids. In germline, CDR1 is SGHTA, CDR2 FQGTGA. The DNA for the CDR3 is TGTGCCAGCAGCTTAAACGCAGGACCCACAGATACGCAGTATTTT. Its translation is CASSLNAGPTDTQYF.